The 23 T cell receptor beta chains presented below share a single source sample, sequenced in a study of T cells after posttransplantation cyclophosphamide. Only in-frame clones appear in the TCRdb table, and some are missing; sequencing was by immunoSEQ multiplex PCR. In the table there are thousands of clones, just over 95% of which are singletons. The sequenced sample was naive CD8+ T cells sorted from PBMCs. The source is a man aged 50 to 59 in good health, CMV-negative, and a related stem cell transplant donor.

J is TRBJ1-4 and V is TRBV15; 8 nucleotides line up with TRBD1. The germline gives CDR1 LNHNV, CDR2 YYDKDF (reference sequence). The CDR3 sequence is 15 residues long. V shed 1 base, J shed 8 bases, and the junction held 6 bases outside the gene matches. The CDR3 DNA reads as TGTGCCACCAGCAGAGCAACAGGGGGTGGGGAAAAACTGTTTTTT. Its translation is CATSRATGGGEKLFF.

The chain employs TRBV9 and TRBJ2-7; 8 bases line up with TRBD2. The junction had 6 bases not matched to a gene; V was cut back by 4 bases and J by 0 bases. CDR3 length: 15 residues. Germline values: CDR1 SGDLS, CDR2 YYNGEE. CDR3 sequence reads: CASSPSGGSSYEQYF. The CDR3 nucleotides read TGTGCCAGCAGCCCGAGCGGGGGAAGCTCCTACGAGCAGTACTTC.

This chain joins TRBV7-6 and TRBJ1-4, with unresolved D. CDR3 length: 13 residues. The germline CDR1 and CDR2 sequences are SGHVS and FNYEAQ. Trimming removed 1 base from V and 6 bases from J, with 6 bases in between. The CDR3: CASSLGSDEKLFF. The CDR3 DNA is TGTGCCAGCAGCTTAGGTTCGGATGAAAAACTGTTTTTT.

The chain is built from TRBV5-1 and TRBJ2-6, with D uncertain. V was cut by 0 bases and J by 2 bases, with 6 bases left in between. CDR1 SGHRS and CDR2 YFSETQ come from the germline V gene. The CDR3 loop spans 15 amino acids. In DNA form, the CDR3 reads TGCGCCAGCAGCTTGGTCGGTACTGGGGCCAACGTCCTGACTTTC. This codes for CASSLVGTGANVLTF.

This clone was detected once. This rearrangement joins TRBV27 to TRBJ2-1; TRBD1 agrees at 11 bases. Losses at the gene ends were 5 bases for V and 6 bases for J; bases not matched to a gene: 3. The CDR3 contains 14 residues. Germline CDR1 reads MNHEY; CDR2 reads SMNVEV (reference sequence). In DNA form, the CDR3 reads TGTGCCAGCAGTCCCGGGACAGGGGGCAATGAGCAGTTCTTC. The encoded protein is CASSPGTGGNEQFF.

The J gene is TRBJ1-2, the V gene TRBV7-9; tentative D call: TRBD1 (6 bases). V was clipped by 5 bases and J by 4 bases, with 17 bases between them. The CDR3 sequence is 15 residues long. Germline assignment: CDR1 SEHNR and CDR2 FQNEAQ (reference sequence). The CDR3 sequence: CASSPYSRDIYGYTF. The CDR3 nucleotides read TGTGCCAGCAGCCCTTACTCCAGGGACATCTATGGCTACACCTTC.

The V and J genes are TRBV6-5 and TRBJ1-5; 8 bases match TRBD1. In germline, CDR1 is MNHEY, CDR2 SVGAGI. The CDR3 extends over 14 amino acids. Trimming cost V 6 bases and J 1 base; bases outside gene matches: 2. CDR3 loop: CASRTGESNQPQHF. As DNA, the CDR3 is TGTGCCAGCAGGACAGGGGAGAGCAATCAGCCCCAGCATTTT.

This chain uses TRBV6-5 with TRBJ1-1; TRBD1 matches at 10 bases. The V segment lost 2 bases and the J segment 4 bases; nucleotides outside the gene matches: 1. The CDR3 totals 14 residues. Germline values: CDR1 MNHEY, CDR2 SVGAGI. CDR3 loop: CASSYGTGVTEAFF. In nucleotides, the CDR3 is TGTGCCAGCAGTTACGGGACAGGGGTCACTGAAGCTTTCTTT.

This CDR3 is CASSPKPGGNYNSPLHF. CDR3 in DNA: TGTGCCAGCAGCCCCAAGCCTGGAGGGAATTATAATTCACCCCTCCACTTT. The J gene is TRBJ1-6, the V gene TRBV12-1. TRBV12-1 is a listed pseudogene. The CDR3 is 17 residues long.

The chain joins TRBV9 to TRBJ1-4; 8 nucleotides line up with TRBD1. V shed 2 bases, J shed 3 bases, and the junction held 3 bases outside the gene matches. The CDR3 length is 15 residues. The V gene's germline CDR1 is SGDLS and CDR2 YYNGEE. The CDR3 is CASSVGQVSNEKLFF. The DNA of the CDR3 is TGTGCCAGCAGCGTGGGACAGGTCTCTAATGAAAAACTGTTTTTT.

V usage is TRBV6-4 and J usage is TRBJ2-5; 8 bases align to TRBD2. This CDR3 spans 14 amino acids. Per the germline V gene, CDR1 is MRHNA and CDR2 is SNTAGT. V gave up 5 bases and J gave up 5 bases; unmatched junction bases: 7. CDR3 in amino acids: CASSPGRGGETQYF. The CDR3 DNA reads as TGTGCCAGCAGTCCCGGGAGGGGAGGGGAGACCCAGTACTTC.

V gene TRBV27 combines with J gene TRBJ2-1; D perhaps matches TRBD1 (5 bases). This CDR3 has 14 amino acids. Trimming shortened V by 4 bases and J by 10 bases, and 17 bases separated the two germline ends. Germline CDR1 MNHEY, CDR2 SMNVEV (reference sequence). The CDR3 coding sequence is TGTGCCAGCAGTTCCGGACATTCGGATTTAGAGCAGTTCTTC. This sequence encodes CASSSGHSDLEQFF.

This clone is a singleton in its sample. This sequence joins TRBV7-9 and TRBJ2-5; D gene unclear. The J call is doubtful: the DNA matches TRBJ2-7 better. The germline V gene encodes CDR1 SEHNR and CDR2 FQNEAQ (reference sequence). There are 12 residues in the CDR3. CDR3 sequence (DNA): TGTGCCAGCAGCTTAGAGCCCTACGAGCAGTACTTC. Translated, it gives CASSLEPYEQYF.

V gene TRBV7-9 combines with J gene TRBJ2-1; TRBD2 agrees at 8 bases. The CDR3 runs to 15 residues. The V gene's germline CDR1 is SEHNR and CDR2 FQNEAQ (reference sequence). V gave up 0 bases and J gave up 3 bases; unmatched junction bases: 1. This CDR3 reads CASSLASGIYNEQFF. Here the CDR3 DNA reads TGTGCCAGCAGCTTAGCTAGCGGGATCTACAATGAGCAGTTCTTC. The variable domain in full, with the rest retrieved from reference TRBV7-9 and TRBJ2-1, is DTGVSQNPRHKITKRGQNVTFRCDPISEHNRLYWYRQTLGQGPEFLTYFQNEAQLEKSRLLSDRFSAERPKGSFSTLEIQRTEQGDSAMYLCASSLASGIYNEQFFGPGTRLTVL.

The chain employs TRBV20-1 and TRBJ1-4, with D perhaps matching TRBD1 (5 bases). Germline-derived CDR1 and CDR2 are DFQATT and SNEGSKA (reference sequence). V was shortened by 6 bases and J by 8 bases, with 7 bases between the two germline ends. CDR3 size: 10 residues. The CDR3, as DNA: TGCAGTGCCGGGGGGGAAAAACTGTTTTTT. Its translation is CSAGGEKLFF.

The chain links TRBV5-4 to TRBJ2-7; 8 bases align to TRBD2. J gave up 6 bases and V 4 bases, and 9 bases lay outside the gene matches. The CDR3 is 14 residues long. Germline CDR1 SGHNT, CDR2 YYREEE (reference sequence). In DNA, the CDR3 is TGTGCCAGCAGCCCGACTAGCGTTCGGGGCGAGCAGTACTTC. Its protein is CASSPTSVRGEQYF.

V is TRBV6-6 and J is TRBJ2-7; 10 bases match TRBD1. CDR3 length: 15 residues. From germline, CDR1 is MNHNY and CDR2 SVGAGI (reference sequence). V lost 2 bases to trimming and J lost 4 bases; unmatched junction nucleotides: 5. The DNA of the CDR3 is TGTGCCAGCAGTTACAAGGGACAGGGGACGTACGAGCAGTACTTC. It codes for CASSYKGQGTYEQYF.

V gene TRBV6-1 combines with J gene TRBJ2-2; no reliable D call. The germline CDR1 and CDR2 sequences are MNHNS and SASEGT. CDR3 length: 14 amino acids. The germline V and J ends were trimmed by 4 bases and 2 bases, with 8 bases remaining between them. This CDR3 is CASSAGSNTGELFF. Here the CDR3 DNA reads TGTGCCAGCAGTGCTGGTAGTAACACCGGGGAGCTGTTTTTT.

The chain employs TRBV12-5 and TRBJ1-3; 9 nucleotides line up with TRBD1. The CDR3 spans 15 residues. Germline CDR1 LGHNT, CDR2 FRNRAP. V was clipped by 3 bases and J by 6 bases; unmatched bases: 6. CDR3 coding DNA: TGTGCTAGTGGTTTTCCCACAGGGGGCGAAAACACCATATATTTT. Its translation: CASGFPTGGENTIYF.

CDR3: CASSVAADTQYF. The CDR3 DNA sequence: TGTGCCAGCAGCGTAGCGGCAGATACGCAGTATTTT. The chain carries TRBV9 and TRBJ2-3; D is unresolved. CDR1 and CDR2 (germline): SGDLS, YYNGEE. The CDR3 extends over 12 amino acids. Trimming left V 0 bases short and J 4 bases short, with 3 bases between.

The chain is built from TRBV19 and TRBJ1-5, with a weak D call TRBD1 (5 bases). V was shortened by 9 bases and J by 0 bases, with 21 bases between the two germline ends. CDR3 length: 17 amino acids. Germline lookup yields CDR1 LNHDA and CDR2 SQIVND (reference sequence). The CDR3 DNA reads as TGTGCCAGCCAAATAGGGGTAGTGGACTATAGCAATCAGCCCCAGCATTTT. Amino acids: CASQIGVVDYSNQPQHF.

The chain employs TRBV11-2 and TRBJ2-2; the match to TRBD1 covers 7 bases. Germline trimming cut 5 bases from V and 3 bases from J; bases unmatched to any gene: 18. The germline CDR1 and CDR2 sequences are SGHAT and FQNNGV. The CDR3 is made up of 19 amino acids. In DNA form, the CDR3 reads TGTGCCAGCAGCACAGACAGGGTATCGAGGGTGTCTTACACCGGGGAGCTGTTTTTT. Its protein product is CASSTDRVSRVSYTGELFF.

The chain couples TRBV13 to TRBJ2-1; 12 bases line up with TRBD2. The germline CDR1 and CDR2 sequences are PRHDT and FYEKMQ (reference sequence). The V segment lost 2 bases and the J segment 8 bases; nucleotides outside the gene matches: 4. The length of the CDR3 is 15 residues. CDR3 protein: CASSLRLAGGDEQFF. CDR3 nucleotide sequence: TGTGCCAGCAGCTTAAGGCTAGCGGGAGGGGATGAGCAGTTCTTC.